Each of the 30 T cell receptor beta chains below was sequenced from the same sample in a study of T cell clones after liver transplantation. Using immunoSEQ multiplex PCR, the repertoire was profiled, and TCRdb retains in-frame clones only, with some absent. Among over 70,000 clones listed, under 90% were seen once. The material was CD4+ T cells from blood, obtained 12 months after liver transplant. These receptors all come from a human patient who received a liver transplant. A share of the T cells may be of graft donor origin.

The chain carries TRBV28 and TRBJ2-3; no reliable D call. Trimming removed 6 bases from V and 9 bases from J, with 19 bases in between. The CDR3 spans 14 residues. The germline CDR1 and CDR2 sequences are MDHEN and SYDVKM. The CDR3 loop is CASRPDAPSATQYF. In DNA, the CDR3 is TGTGCCAGCAGACCCGACGCCCCCTCCGCGACGCAGTATTTT.

The genes are TRBV5-1 and TRBJ1-5, with a possible D match to TRBD1 (6 bases). Germline V gene sequence: CDR1 SGHRS, CDR2 YFSETQ. V was pared by 1 base and J by 3 bases, with 11 bases between. The CDR3 is 15 amino acids. This CDR3 reads CASSLSRGDNQPQHF. The CDR3 region has the DNA TGCGCCAGCAGCTTGAGCAGGGGAGACAATCAGCCCCAGCATTTT.

The chain joins TRBV5-1 to TRBJ2-5; D may be TRBD1 (6 bases). V was clipped by 3 bases and J by 5 bases, with 17 bases between them. In germline, CDR1 is SGHRS, CDR2 YFSETQ. The CDR3 runs to 15 residues. The chain's CDR3 is CASSSYRASGETQYF. The CDR3 region has the DNA TGCGCCAGCAGCTCCTACAGGGCTTCGGGGGAGACCCAGTACTTC.

The rearrangement links TRBV5-4 to TRBJ2-5; D is uncertain. V was cut by 0 bases and J by 0 bases, with 9 bases left in between. Germline V CDR1 and CDR2: SGHNT, YYREEE (reference sequence). The CDR3 totals 15 residues. CDR3 protein: CASSLEGLYQETQYF. DNA of the CDR3: TGTGCCAGCAGCTTGGAGGGCCTGTACCAAGAGACCCAGTACTTC.

The rearrangement links TRBV19 to TRBJ2-7, with TRBD1 matching 9 bases. CDR1 LNHDA and CDR2 SQIVND come from the germline V gene (reference sequence). V dropped 3 bases and J dropped 2; count of bases not matched to a gene: 5. This CDR3 is built from 15 residues. The CDR3, as DNA: TGTGCCAGTAGTATTAGGACAGGGGATCCCTACGAGCAGTACTTC. This gives the protein CASSIRTGDPYEQYF.

The chain couples TRBV15 to TRBJ2-1, with 11 positions matching TRBD2. V was clipped by 5 bases and J by 4 bases; unmatched bases: 4. The CDR3 is made up of 15 amino acids. Germline lookup yields CDR1 LNHNV and CDR2 YYDKDF (reference sequence). CDR3 loop: CATSGGTSGYNEQFF. CDR3 coding DNA: TGTGCCACCAGCGGGGGGACTAGCGGATACAATGAGCAGTTCTTC.

The gene calls are TRBV5-4 and TRBJ1-5; no clear D gene. Germline CDR1 SGHNT, CDR2 YYREEE (reference sequence). Trimming pared 2 bases from V and 1 base from J, leaving 7 bases between. The CDR3 covers 14 residues. The CDR3 spells CASSFYRSNQPQHF. CDR3 in DNA: TGTGCCAGCAGCTTTTATAGGAGCAATCAGCCCCAGCATTTT.

The rearrangement links TRBV11-3 to TRBJ2-1; D perhaps matches TRBD2 (5 bases). CDR3 length equals 14 residues. CDR1 is SGHNT, CDR2 YENEEA, per germline. V was shortened by 4 bases and J by 3 bases, with 10 bases between the two germline ends. This CDR3 reads CASSYGGGYNEQFF. The CDR3 DNA follows: TGTGCCAGCAGCTACGGAGGAGGCTACAATGAGCAGTTCTTC.

This chain links TRBV29-1 with TRBJ1-2, with no clear D. The CDR3 loop spans 15 amino acids. Germline V gives CDR1 SQVTM, CDR2 ANQGSEA. The ends were cut back, 6 bases at V and 4 bases at J, with 21 bases in the middle. CDR3 nucleotides: TGCAGCGTCCACCCCGTTAGGGTAGAACCCTATGGCTACACCTTC. Translation gives CSVHPVRVEPYGYTF.

This clone has a handful of counts. V is TRBV2 and J is TRBJ2-1, with 7 bases fitting TRBD2. Unmatched junction bases numbered 8, after V lost 11 bases and J lost 1 base. Germline V CDR1 and CDR2: SNHLY, FYNNEI. The CDR3 sequence is 14 residues long. The CDR3 nucleotides are TGTGCCGGGACGAGGGAGGGGTCCTACAATGAGCAGTTCTTC. It is translated as CAGTREGSYNEQFF.

As concerns this clone: Its ends do not fully match the called genes, so a read error is possible. The chain uses TRBV30 and TRBJ1-2, with D hard to call. Germline loops: CDR1 GTSNPN, CDR2 SVGIG (reference sequence). This CDR3 is 14 amino acids long. The CDR3 DNA reads TGTGCCTGCACCCGGGATGCCGTTAACTATGGCCACACCTTC. It is translated as CACTRDAVNYGHTF.

J is TRBJ2-7 and V is TRBV5-1, with 9 bases identical to TRBD1. The germline gives CDR1 SGHRS, CDR2 YFSETQ. The J segment lost 5 bases and the V segment lost 4 bases, leaving 16 bases of the junction unmatched. The CDR3 is made up of 17 amino acids. The CDR3 loop is CASSLWGGTGSLHEQYF. The CDR3 coding sequence is TGCGCCAGCAGCCTCTGGGGGGGGACAGGGAGTCTCCACGAGCAGTACTTC.

There are a few counts of this clone. The rearrangement joins TRBV7-9 to TRBJ1-1; D remains ambiguous. This CDR3 is built from 13 residues. Between the trimmed V and J ends, which lost 4 bases and 8 bases, there was a span of 14 bases. Germline V gene lookup returns CDR1 SEHNR and CDR2 FQNEAQ (reference sequence). The CDR3 coding sequence is TGTGCCAGCAGCTCCGGGCTCCCCTCGGAAGCTTTCTTT. Residues: CASSSGLPSEAFF.

The chain has TRBV5-4 and TRBJ2-7, with TRBD1 matching over 7 bases. The CDR3 length is 16 residues. The V gene's germline CDR1 is SGHNT and CDR2 YYREEE (reference sequence). Germline trimming cut 5 bases from V and 0 bases from J; bases unmatched to any gene: 11. The CDR3 sequence: CASRPGGQSLSYEQYF. CDR3 bases: TGTGCCAGCAGGCCTGGGGGACAGTCCCTCTCCTACGAGCAGTACTTC. Combining the CDR3 with reference TRBV5-4 and TRBJ2-7 gives the whole variable domain ETGVTQSPTHLIKTRGQQVTLRCSSQSGHNTVSWYQQALGQGPQFIFQYYREEENGRGNFPPRFSGLQFPNYSSELNVNALELDDSALYLCASRPGGQSLSYEQYFGPGTRLTVT.

The J gene is TRBJ2-7, the V gene TRBV14; TRBD1 might be the D (6 bases). V lost 3 bases and J 4 bases, leaving 22 bases between the germline ends. There are 17 residues in the CDR3. Germline CDR1 and CDR2: SGHDN and FVKESK. The CDR3 DNA follows: TGTGCCAGCAGCCAGAAGAGAGGAGTGGGGGCGAGGTACGAGCAGTACTTC. Amino acids: CASSQKRGVGARYEQYF.

CDR3 amino acids: CSAWDIEAFF. The CDR3 nucleotides read TGCAGTGCTTGGGACATTGAAGCTTTCTTT. The J gene is TRBJ1-1, the V gene TRBV20-1, with D tentatively TRBD1 (6 bases). CDR3 length equals 10 residues. The ends were cut back, 5 bases at V and 7 bases at J, with 8 bases in the middle. Germline CDR1 reads DFQATT; CDR2 reads SNEGSKA (reference sequence).

The genes are TRBV5-1 and TRBJ1-3; no firm D call. The CDR3 totals 16 residues. V lost 0 bases and J lost 0, with 10 bases in between. The germline gives CDR1 SGHRS, CDR2 YFSETQ. The CDR3, as DNA: TGCGCCAGCAGCTTGGAACCGGGGAGCTCTGGAAACACCATATATTTT. Translation gives CASSLEPGSSGNTIYF.

This chain joins TRBV19 and TRBJ2-1; D gene ambiguous. Trimming shortened V by 1 base and J by 3 bases, and 7 bases separated the two germline ends. The germline gives CDR1 LNHDA, CDR2 SQIVND (reference sequence). The CDR3 sequence is 14 residues long. CDR3: CASSIGGFYNEQFF. CDR3 nucleotides: TGTGCCAGTAGTATAGGTGGTTTCTACAATGAGCAGTTCTTC.

The chain is built from TRBV6-1 and TRBJ1-4; D gene ambiguous. The CDR3 spans 15 residues. V lost 7 bases and J lost 2, with 14 bases in between. CDR1 and CDR2 from the germline V gene are MNHNS and SASEGT. CDR3 in amino acids: CASIPTRYTNEKLFF. The CDR3 DNA follows: TGTGCCAGCATCCCAACGAGGTACACTAATGAAAAACTGTTTTTT.

As DNA, the CDR3 is TGTGCCAGCAGCCTGGTGGGGGCCCCTACCGACTACGAGCAGTACTTC. This encodes CASSLVGAPTDYEQYF. The V call is TRBV5-5, the J call TRBJ2-7, with D possibly TRBD1 on 6 matching bases. The germline V gene has CDR1 SGHKS and CDR2 YYEKEE (reference sequence). There are 16 residues in the CDR3. V lost 4 bases, J lost 3 bases, and 20 bases lay in between.

This chain joins TRBV10-2 and TRBJ1-1; D unresolved. The CDR3 runs to 13 residues. The germline V gene encodes CDR1 WSHSY and CDR2 SAAADI. V was cut by 4 bases and J by 2 bases, with 8 bases left in between. CDR3 sequence reads: CASSARPNTEAFF. The CDR3 bases are TGCGCCAGCAGTGCCCGGCCCAACACTGAAGCTTTCTTT.

V is TRBV6-5 and J is TRBJ2-2; no definite D call. Germline V gene sequence: CDR1 MNHEY, CDR2 SVGAGI. The CDR3 extends over 15 amino acids. The V end was cut by 0 bases, the J end by 7 bases, with 12 bases between. The CDR3 is CASSYSPHSGGELFF. The CDR3 region has the DNA TGTGCCAGCAGTTACTCGCCTCACTCAGGCGGGGAGCTGTTTTTT.

This chain uses TRBV19 with TRBJ2-1; 10 nucleotides align to TRBD2. V gave up 6 bases and J gave up 0 bases; unmatched junction bases: 5. Per the germline V gene, CDR1 is LNHDA and CDR2 is SQIVND (reference sequence). The CDR3 extends over 16 amino acids. The CDR3 sequence is CASSRTSGRSYNEQFF. The CDR3 DNA is TGTGCCAGTAGCCGGACTAGCGGCCGCTCCTACAATGAGCAGTTCTTC.

The table lists this clone with a count of one. The chain couples TRBV20-1 to TRBJ2-1; the D is unclear. Germline CDR1 DFQATT, CDR2 SNEGSKA (reference sequence). The CDR3 covers 11 residues. V lost 6 bases, J lost 6 bases, and 9 bases lay in between. The chain's CDR3 is CSAGRANEQFF. CDR3 bases: TGCAGTGCCGGGCGTGCCAATGAGCAGTTCTTC.

The gene calls are TRBV27 and TRBJ2-3, with D possibly TRBD2 on 6 matching bases. The V end was cut by 5 bases, the J end by 2 bases, with 14 bases between. The CDR3 is 15 residues long. CDR1 is MNHEY, CDR2 SMNVEV, per germline (reference sequence). The CDR3 bases are TGTGCCAGCAGTCGGGGACTTCATACCACAGATACGCAGTATTTT. Translating it yields CASSRGLHTTDTQYF.

V is TRBV7-2 and J is TRBJ2-7; TRBD2 might be the D (6 bases). The CDR3 is made up of 16 amino acids. Trimming removed 1 base from V and 4 bases from J, with 17 bases in between. Germline-derived CDR1 and CDR2 are SGHTA and FQGNSA. The CDR3 loop is CASSLVPRLESYEQYF. The CDR3 bases are TGTGCCAGCAGCTTAGTCCCCAGACTAGAGTCTTACGAGCAGTACTTC.

The J gene is TRBJ1-5, the V gene TRBV28; no definite D call. V lost 4 bases, J lost 6 bases, and 16 bases lay in between. CDR1 and CDR2 (germline): MDHEN, SYDVKM. This CDR3 contains 15 residues. The CDR3 DNA is TGTGCCAGCAGTTCGCCCTTATGGTCGGCTCAGCCCCAGCATTTT. Protein: CASSSPLWSAQPQHF.

The chain links TRBV19 to TRBJ1-1; D gene unclear. Per the germline V gene, CDR1 is LNHDA and CDR2 is SQIVND (reference sequence). CDR3 length equals 13 residues. V lost 7 bases and J 3 bases, leaving 12 bases between the germline ends. The CDR3 nucleotides are TGTGCCAGTATGGGAGCAGGATACACTGAAGCTTTCTTT. Encoded protein: CASMGAGYTEAFF.

The CDR3 sequence is CAISDRVPIHEQFF. The CDR3, as DNA: TGTGCCATCAGTGACAGGGTGCCAATCCATGAGCAGTTCTTC. The rearrangement joins TRBV10-3 to TRBJ2-1; D might be TRBD1 (5 bases). Trimming removed 3 bases from V and 8 bases from J, with 14 bases in between. Germline V gene sequence: CDR1 ENHRY, CDR2 SYGVKD. The CDR3 consists of 14 residues.

The gene calls are TRBV2 and TRBJ1-2; no firm D call. The CDR3 has 13 amino acids. The germline gives CDR1 SNHLY, CDR2 FYNNEI. Trimming took off 6 bases at V and 4 bases at J, with 12 bases between the two ends. The CDR3, as DNA: TGTGCCAGCAGCGACACAAGCGGCTATGGCTACACCTTC. Translated, it gives CASSDTSGYGYTF. Filled out from reference TRBV2 and TRBJ1-2, the complete variable domain reads EPEVTQTPSHQVTQMGQEVILRCVPISNHLYFYWYRQILGQKVEFLVSFYNNEISEKSEIFDDQFSVERPDGSNFTLKIRSTKLEDSAMYFCASSDTSGYGYTFGSGTRLTVV.